Given below is one TCR beta chain in context. Germline V gene lookup returns CDR1 SGHVS and CDR2 FQNEAQ. Trimming took 0 bases from V and 2 from J, leaving 8 bases between them. The CDR3 is 14 amino acids. This entry is derived from a study of T cell responses to AZD1222 COVID-19 vaccine. The repertoire was sequenced with immunoSEQ multiplex PCR; TCRdb's copy has only in-frame clones and lacks some. This table has approximately 140,000 clones, about 93% appearing once. The sequenced sample was peripheral blood, obtained on day 0 of AZD1222 vaccination. The source of this sequence is an adult in good health. V gene TRBV7-8 combines with J gene TRBJ2-7, with D uncertain. The CDR3 DNA reads as TGTGCCAGCAGCTTAGCGGCAGATACCTACGAGCAGTACGTC. Residues: CASSLAADTYEQYV.